The TCR beta chain described here comes from a study of beta chain features in type 1 diabetes. All sorted populations exceeded 95% purity. Overall study results and limits: Shortening of TCRB CDR3s, moderate but significant, appeared in all four CD4+ subsets of Type 1 diabetes patients.

Investigators reverse transcribed all isolated RNA, so they sequenced expressed TCRB transcripts. Assay used: immunoSEQ multiplex PCR; TCRdb lists only in-frame clones, some missing. The sample shows approximately 240,000 clones, roughly 16% of them seen only once. The CDR3 consists of 13 residues. The germline V gene encodes CDR1 MNHEY and CDR2 SMNVEV (reference sequence). Trimming took 4 bases from V and 4 from J, leaving 11 bases between them. This clone was observed a handful of times. Antigen specificity is unknown. The sample consisted of naive CD4+ T cells from blood. V usage is TRBV27 and J usage is TRBJ2-7; D is ambiguous. This sequence originates from a man aged 25-45 years with type 1 diabetes. CDR3 sequence: CASSYRAPYEQYF. The CDR3 DNA is TGTGCCAGCAGTTACCGGGCACCTTACGAGCAGTACTTC.